These 8 T cell receptor beta chains share one sample of origin, sequenced in a study of cytomegalovirus exposure and HLA in healthy donors. PCR amplification relied on 60 Vbeta primers (plus 13 Jbeta primers). Clones were read by immunoSEQ multiplex PCR, and TCRdb kept only the in-frame ones, dropping some. The table includes roughly 180,000 clones, roughly 84% detected once. The sequenced sample was PBMCs. These TCRs come from a boy younger than 18 in good health and CMV-seronegative.

This clone appeared once. V is TRBV7-9 and J is TRBJ2-7, with TRBD2 identical over 11 bases. V lost 3 bases and J lost 0; bases outside the gene matches: 4. The CDR3 consists of 16 residues. Germline lookup yields CDR1 SEHNR and CDR2 FQNEAQ (reference sequence). CDR3 region: CASSLSTSGSSYEQYF. The CDR3 DNA follows: TGTGCCAGCAGCTTGAGCACTAGCGGGAGCTCCTACGAGCAGTACTTC.

The chain recombines TRBV10-3 with TRBJ1-6; weak D call: TRBD1 (5 bases). CDR3 length: 16 amino acids. Trimming stripped 5 bases from V and 0 bases from J, with 11 bases between. In germline, CDR1 is ENHRY, CDR2 SYGVKD. The CDR3 reads CAISKDMSSYNSPLHF. In DNA form, the CDR3 reads TGTGCCATCAGTAAGGACATGAGCTCCTATAATTCACCCCTCCACTTT.

This clone showed up just a few times. The V gene is TRBV5-1, the J gene TRBJ2-3; perhaps TRBD2 as D (5 bases). Germline CDR1 is SGHRS and CDR2 is YFSETQ. The ends were cut back, 0 bases at V and 0 bases at J, with 11 bases in the middle. The CDR3 contains 16 residues. The CDR3 spells CASSLGLARSTDTQYF. For the CDR3, the DNA is TGCGCCAGCAGCTTGGGGCTAGCAAGAAGCACAGATACGCAGTATTTT.

The V call is TRBV6-1, the J call TRBJ2-7, with D maybe TRBD2 (5 bases). This CDR3 comprises 15 residues. The germline V and J ends were trimmed by 2 bases and 1 base, with 12 bases remaining between them. Per the germline V gene, CDR1 is MNHNS and CDR2 is SASEGT. This chain's CDR3 is CASSERDGGSYEQYF. In DNA, the CDR3 is TGTGCCAGCAGTGAAAGGGATGGAGGTTCCTACGAGCAGTACTTC.

The chain employs TRBV5-8 and TRBJ2-5, with no clear D. The CDR3 runs 14 residues. Between the trimmed V and J ends, which lost 2 bases and 4 bases, there was a span of 12 bases. Germline V gene sequence: CDR1 SGHTS, CDR2 YDEGEE. In DNA, the CDR3 is TGTGCCAGCAGCTTCACAAATACCATAGAGACCCAGTACTTC. Translating gives CASSFTNTIETQYF.

The rearrangement links TRBV28 to TRBJ2-1; 9 bases are a match to TRBD2. Germline V gene lookup returns CDR1 MDHEN and CDR2 SYDVKM. The CDR3 is made up of 16 amino acids. J gave up 3 bases and V 5 bases, and 8 bases lay outside the gene matches. CDR3 coding DNA: TGTGCCAGCAGTGCTGGACTAGCGCGCGTCTACAATGAGCAGTTCTTC. Translation: CASSAGLARVYNEQFF.

The rearrangement uses TRBV5-4 and TRBJ2-1; no reliable D call. The CDR3 totals 13 residues. V lost 2 bases and J 6 bases, leaving 9 bases between the germline ends. Germline values: CDR1 SGHNT, CDR2 YYREEE (reference sequence). CDR3 sequence (DNA): TGTGCCAGCAGCTTATCTAGATTCAATGAGCAGTTCTTC. This codes for CASSLSRFNEQFF.

This clone has just one count. The chain recombines TRBV6-5 with TRBJ1-3; D not resolved. The CDR3 spans 15 residues. V lost 5 bases, J lost 0 bases, and 11 bases lay in between. The germline V gene encodes CDR1 MNHEY and CDR2 SVGAGI. CDR3 DNA sequence: TGTGCCAGCAGTACCGGTCCGTTCTCTGGAAACACCATATATTTT. Amino acid sequence: CASSTGPFSGNTIYF.